These 25 T cell receptor beta chains share one sample of origin, sequenced in a study of vaccination and CD4 T cells after COVID-19. Which antigens these TCRs recognize remains unknown. The assay that was used to sequence DNA from cultured CD4+ T cells was the Oncomine TCR Beta short-read assay. TCRdb analysed the PCR reads with MiXCR anew, one entry per CDR3 protein. The table includes approximately 2,800 distinct CDR3 sequences, 77% detected once. Stated treatment: roughly nine-day PBMC culture with coronavirus spike peptide pools or control peptides (ViraFEST assay). The sample consisted of CD4+ T cells from blood, cultured in vitro. Every receptor here comes from a human donor who had recovered from COVID-19.

V is TRBV6-1 and J is TRBJ2-3, with 8 nucleotides matching TRBD2. CDR1 is MNHNS and CDR2 is SASEGT in the germline V gene. Trimming removed 4 bases from V and 2 bases from J; junction bases left unmatched: 8. CDR3 size: 16 residues. In DNA, the CDR3 is TGTGCCAGCAGTGCCCAGCGGGGGCGTTACACAGATACGCAGTATTTT. Translating it yields CASSAQRGRYTDTQYF.

The chain uses TRBV15 and TRBJ1-2; D gene uncertain. Germline CDR1 LNHNV, CDR2 YYDKDF (reference sequence). CDR3 length equals 15 residues. Trimming pared 0 bases from V and 4 bases from J, leaving 12 bases between. The CDR3 region has the DNA TGTGCCACCAGCAGAGAACTATCCACCTCCTATGGCTACACCTTC. It encodes CATSRELSTSYGYTF.

The V gene is TRBV7-3, the J gene TRBJ1-1; tentatively, D is TRBD1 (5 bases). V gave up 3 bases and J gave up 1 base, with 9 bases separating them. This CDR3 region has 14 residues. CDR1 SGHTA and CDR2 FQGTGA come from the germline V gene. The CDR3 spells CASSFSGGNTEAFF. The CDR3 coding sequence is TGTGCCAGCAGCTTCTCTGGGGGGAACACTGAAGCTTTCTTT.

The chain carries TRBV7-9 and TRBJ1-2, with D perhaps TRBD1 (5 bases). V was clipped by 6 bases and J by 5 bases, with 13 bases between them. Germline V gene lookup returns CDR1 SEHNR and CDR2 FQNEAQ (reference sequence). The length of the CDR3 is 13 residues. This CDR3 reads CASRVAGTYGYTF. The CDR3, as DNA: TGTGCCAGCAGAGTGGCAGGGACTTATGGCTACACCTTC.

The chain uses TRBV19 and TRBJ2-4; 12 bases agree with TRBD1. J lost 1 base, V lost 5 bases, and 9 bases had no gene match. In germline, CDR1 is LNHDA, CDR2 SQIVND (reference sequence). The CDR3 spans 18 residues. CDR3 DNA sequence: TGTGCCAGTAGTCCTGGGACAGGGGGCTCCCTGGCCAAAAACATTCAGTACTTC. Protein product: CASSPGTGGSLAKNIQYF.

A remark on this clonotype: At one boundary the junction diverges from the germline segment, which might be a read error. This chain connects TRBV15 to TRBJ2-3; 7 positions agree with TRBD2. CDR1 and CDR2 from the germline V gene are LNHNV and YYDKDF (reference sequence). The CDR3 is 13 amino acids. The CDR3 nucleotides read TGTGCCACCAGCAGAGAAGGGGCCACGCTAGCGGCTTTT. It translates to CATSREGATLAAF.

V gene TRBV2 combines with J gene TRBJ1-2; the D gene is possibly TRBD1 (5 bases). The CDR3 extends over 17 amino acids. Per germline, CDR1 SNHLY and CDR2 FYNNEI. Deletions cut 5 bases from V and 4 bases from J, with 23 bases between. CDR3 sequence reads: CASSRGSLRDRLYGYTF. CDR3 nucleotides: TGTGCCAGCAGTAGGGGCTCTTTAAGGGACCGACTCTATGGCTACACCTTC.

This clonotype was counted between two and nine times. CDR3 nucleotide sequence: TGTGCCAGCAGCCTAATGGCGGTTTATGGTCATGGCTACACCTTC. Its protein is CASSLMAVYGHGYTF. The chain combines TRBV5-4 with TRBJ1-2; D remains ambiguous. This CDR3 is built from 15 residues. V was trimmed by 4 bases and J by 6 bases, leaving 19 bases between them. Looked up from germline, CDR1 is SGHNT and CDR2 is YYREEE (reference sequence).

The chain recombines TRBV12-3 or TRBV12-4 with TRBJ1-2, with D unresolved. This CDR3 spans 11 amino acids. Trimming removed 3 bases from V and 4 bases from J, with 3 bases in between. The CDR3 protein is CASSLGYGYTF. The CDR3 DNA sequence: TGTGCCAGCAGTTTGGGCTATGGCTACACCTTC.

This sequence joins TRBV6-5 and TRBJ2-2, with D perhaps matching TRBD1 (6 bases). V was trimmed by 1 base and J by 3 bases, leaving 15 bases between them. This CDR3 spans 17 amino acids. The germline gives CDR1 MNHEY, CDR2 SVGAGI. CDR3 loop: CASSYYPQDRYTGELFF. For the CDR3, the DNA is TGTGCCAGCAGTTACTACCCCCAAGACAGGTACACCGGGGAGCTGTTTTTT.

The sample holds one count of this clonotype. The V and J genes are TRBV20-1 and TRBJ1-1, with D possibly matching TRBD1 (6 bases). The CDR3 runs to 12 residues. V was trimmed by 5 bases and J by 3 bases, leaving 10 bases between them. Per germline, CDR1 DFQATT and CDR2 SNEGSKA (reference sequence). CDR3 nucleotides: TGCAGTGCTGAAAACAGGGACACTGAAGCTTTCTTT. Amino acids: CSAENRDTEAFF.

This chain connects TRBV28 to TRBJ1-2; D is unclear. The CDR3 extends over 14 amino acids. Germline V gene lookup returns CDR1 MDHEN and CDR2 SYDVKM. V was shortened by 4 bases and J by 6 bases, with 15 bases between the two germline ends. DNA for the CDR3: TGTGCCAGCAGTTCCCCTGACAACCGCGATGGCTACACCTTC. Its protein product is CASSSPDNRDGYTF.

The genes are TRBV20-1 and TRBJ1-4; 7 nucleotides line up with TRBD1. The germline CDR1 and CDR2 sequences are DFQATT and SNEGSKA (reference sequence). The CDR3 extends over 13 amino acids. This CDR3 reads CGGTESTNEKLFF. The DNA for the CDR3 is TGCGGCGGGACAGAATCAACTAATGAAAAACTGTTTTTT.

The gene calls are TRBV24-1 and TRBJ2-5, with TRBD1 as a possible D gene (5 bases). V was shortened by 4 bases and J by 0 bases, with 14 bases between the two germline ends. The germline gives CDR1 KGHDR, CDR2 SFDVKD. This CDR3 is 16 amino acids long. The CDR3 sequence: CATSDTTDPNQETQYF. DNA for the CDR3: TGTGCCACCAGTGACACGACAGACCCGAACCAAGAGACCCAGTACTTC.

The J gene is TRBJ2-7, the V gene TRBV19; D gene unclear. Germline V CDR1 and CDR2: LNHDA, SQIVND (reference sequence). With 7 bases removed from V and 3 bases from J, the gap between germline ends came to 7 bases. The CDR3 totals 11 residues. The chain's CDR3 is CASTAGYEQYF. CDR3 DNA: TGTGCCAGTACTGCCGGCTACGAGCAGTACTTC.

The V call is TRBV11-3, the J call TRBJ2-2, with D hard to call. Germline CDR1 is SGHNT and CDR2 is YENEEA. This CDR3 has 13 residues. The ends were cut back, 1 base at V and 6 bases at J, with 6 bases in the middle. The CDR3 bases are TGTGCCAGCAGCTTAGGACAAGCCGGGGAGCTGTTTTTT. Residues: CASSLGQAGELFF.

The CDR3 is CASHAPGVLYGYTF. The CDR3 nucleotides are TGTGCCAGCCATGCCCCGGGAGTCCTCTATGGCTACACCTTC. This sequence joins TRBV6-7 and TRBJ1-2; D remains ambiguous. TRBV6-7 is reported as an ORF; its role is uncertain. The germline V and J ends were trimmed by 8 bases and 4 bases, with 17 bases remaining between them. The CDR3 runs to 14 residues.

The chain joins TRBV7-9 to TRBJ2-1; D unclear. This CDR3 has 10 residues. Germline CDR1 and CDR2: SEHNR and FQNEAQ (reference sequence). Trimming took off 5 bases at V and 10 bases at J, with 6 bases between the two ends. The CDR3 DNA follows: TGTGCCAGCAGCCTTCAAGAGCAGTTCTTC. Amino acids: CASSLQEQFF. Full variable domain (outside the CDR3, taken from reference TRBV7-9 and TRBJ2-1): DTGVSQNPRHKITKRGQNVTFRCDPISEHNRLYWYRQTLGQGPEFLTYFQNEAQLEKSRLLSDRFSAERPKGSFSTLEIQRTEQGDSAMYLCASSLQEQFFGPGTRLTVL.

Here the CDR3 reads CSAVNYGYTF. In DNA form, the CDR3 reads TGCAGTGCTGTTAACTATGGCTACACCTTC. This chain links TRBV20-1 with TRBJ1-2, with D unresolved. CDR3 length: 10 amino acids. With 5 bases removed from V and 1 base from J, the gap between germline ends came to 2 bases. Germline lookup yields CDR1 DFQATT and CDR2 SNEGSKA (reference sequence).

This chain uses TRBV6-2 or TRBV6-3 with TRBJ2-1; 8 bases align to TRBD2. V lost 7 bases to trimming and J lost 10 bases; unmatched junction nucleotides: 12. CDR1 is MNHEY, CDR2 SVGEGT, per germline. The CDR3 loop spans 14 amino acids. The CDR3 nucleotides read TGTGCCAGCATGGCGGAGCGGGGGAATTGGGAGCAGTTCTTC. This sequence encodes CASMAERGNWEQFF.

This chain connects TRBV6-1 to TRBJ1-2; possible D gene TRBD1, 6 bases. V was pared by 7 bases and J by 7 bases, with 22 bases between. The CDR3 spans 15 residues. Germline lookup yields CDR1 MNHNS and CDR2 SASEGT. As DNA, the CDR3 is TGTGCCAGCACCGAGACCCCAGGGGCCTTTCGTGGCTACACCTTC. The encoded protein is CASTETPGAFRGYTF.

This chain joins TRBV7-3 and TRBJ1-2; D is uncertain. V lost 5 bases, J lost 3 bases, and 16 bases lay in between. Germline assignment: CDR1 SGHTA and CDR2 FQGTGA. The CDR3 totals 15 residues. CDR3 DNA sequence: TGTGCCAGCAGCGGTGGGCCCCCCGGTCACTATGGCTACACCTTC. Translating it yields CASSGGPPGHYGYTF.

The chain couples TRBV19 to TRBJ2-1, with D possibly matching TRBD2 (6 bases). Germline CDR1 reads LNHDA; CDR2 reads SQIVND (reference sequence). The CDR3 totals 15 residues. Trimming stripped 6 bases from V and 0 bases from J, with 12 bases between. The DNA of the CDR3 is TGTGCCAGTAGGATGGGGGGAACCTCCTACAATGAGCAGTTCTTC. It translates to CASRMGGTSYNEQFF.

This clonotype is medium-sized within its sample. V and J are TRBV7-4 and TRBJ1-4, with D possibly TRBD1 on 5 matching bases. Trimming took 0 bases from V and 0 from J, leaving 20 bases between them. Germline CDR1 reads SGHVT; CDR2 reads SQSDAQ. The CDR3 spans 20 residues. CDR3 nucleotide sequence: TGTGCCAGCAGCTTAGCCCGGAGTGGGGGGGTTAGTACAACTAATGAAAAACTGTTTTTT. Amino acids: CASSLARSGGVSTTNEKLFF.

CDR3 region: CASSKQGGTGELFF. The DNA for the CDR3 is TGTGCCAGCAGTAAACAGGGGGGCACCGGGGAGCTGTTTTTT. The rearrangement links TRBV11-1 to TRBJ2-2, with 8 bases matching TRBD1. With 6 bases clipped from V and 4 bases from J, the junction kept 4 bases outside the gene matches. This CDR3 comprises 14 residues. The germline CDR1 and CDR2 sequences are SGHAT and FQDESV (reference sequence).